This TCR beta chain was recorded in a study of T cell responses to AZD1222 COVID-19 vaccine (dated by TCRdb to the early 2020s). The study in broad terms: AZD1222 recipients with second doses at about 4 weeks or about 12 weeks were pooled, because spike-specific TCR depth and breadth did not differ between schedules. Trial participants were enrolled into age subgroups of 18-55, 56-69 and 70-plus years, which contained approximately 150, 28 and 58 TCR-sequenced participants, respectively. A total of over 230 trial participants underwent TCR sequencing, of whom 207 received two doses of AZD1222 and approximately 25 received two doses of the MenACWY control vaccine. Findings and caveats that apply to the study as a whole: Because no samples from the day 14 peak response were available, repertoires could be characterized only after the peak T cell response. The 56-69-year group was small, and its depth increase did not reach significance, likely because of low power. Vaccine-associated CD4 TCRs spanned the whole spike protein, with dominant responses in regions 160-218 and 743-854. Participants were mostly white British and included more females than males, and it was suggested by the authors that clonal diversity may have been underestimated. Conclusions about previously exposed vaccinees are limited, since just a handful of AZD1222 recipients were seropositive for SARS-CoV-2 at baseline. Reportedly, almost half of the unique spike-specific TCRs recognized epitopes lying outside the regions that are mutated in the B.1.351 and B.1.1.7 variants. After two AZD1222 doses, spike-specific TCR breadth and depth were significantly higher than at day 0 and than in MenACWY recipients.

In light of the paper, this sample's time point label describes: baseline before first vaccination. The vaccinee samples were drawn from two UK trials, COV001 and COV002, one of which was a single-blind randomized controlled phase 2/3 trial testing AZD1222 (ChAdOx1 nCoV-19) in healthy adults. For TCRbeta chain sequencing, PBMC samples were collected from trial participants at day 0 and at day 28 after the second dose. The CDR3 regions of human TCRbeta chains were analyzed by immunosequencing. For the original study's pipeline: TCRs in the repertoires were compared against a reference library of SARS-CoV-2-specific TCRs that had been generated with the MIRA antigen-specificity platform. Breadth meant the fraction of unique TCRs that were SARS-CoV-2-associated, whereas depth meant the fraction of total T cells that were SARS-CoV-2-associated. Using the MIRA data, each spike-specific TCR was assigned both to the spike region to which the TCR was reactive and to a CD4 or CD8 class. Log10-transformed breadth and depth values were compared by one-way ANOVA with Sidak's multiple comparisons tests. Here the immuneACCESS table is served through TCRdb, limited to in-frame sequences with V and J called. Missing clones are a known gap in these copies; in checked studies unresolved V genes cover under half, and the rest lacks a known reason. V, J and clone size were drawn from that table, and D and trimming were deduced from the DNA. The sample has approximately 100,000 clones on record, 92% of them singletons. 1% to 1.5% of the sample is held by the ten biggest clonotypes.

The CDR3 starts with the cysteine, ends with the phenylalanine, and has 16 residues. The read is trimmed to its CDR3 DNA, 48 bases read in frame from base 1. The germline V gene (reference sequence) specifies MNHEY as CDR1 and SMNVEV as CDR2. Deletion took 6 bases off V and 1 base off J, with a span of 19 bases between the germline ends. Turning to this clone: No cognate antigen has been identified for it. It has no much larger one-base neighbor in the sample; base qualities were not kept.

This TCR came from an adult in good health. The chain uses TRBV27 and TRBJ2-7, with the D assignment possibly TRBD1 or TRBD2, given 5 matching bases for each. The sequences come from peripheral blood, collected on day 0 of AZD1222 vaccination. The nucleotides are TGTGCCAGCAGCCCCCCCCCGGGGCGCGGGTCCTACGAGCAGTACTTC. Translation gives CASSPPPGRGSYEQYF.